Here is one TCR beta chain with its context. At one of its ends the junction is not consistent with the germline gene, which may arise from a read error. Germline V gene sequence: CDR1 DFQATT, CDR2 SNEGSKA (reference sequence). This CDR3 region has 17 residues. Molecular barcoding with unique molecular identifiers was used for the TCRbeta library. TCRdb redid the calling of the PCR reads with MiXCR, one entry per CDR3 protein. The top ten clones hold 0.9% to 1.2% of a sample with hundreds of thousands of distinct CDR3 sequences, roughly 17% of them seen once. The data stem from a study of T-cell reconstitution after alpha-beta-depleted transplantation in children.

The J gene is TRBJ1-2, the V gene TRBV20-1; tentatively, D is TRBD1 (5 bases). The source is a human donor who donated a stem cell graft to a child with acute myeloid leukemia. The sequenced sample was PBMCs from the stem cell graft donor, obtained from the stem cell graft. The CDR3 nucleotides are TGCTGTGCTAGTCTACAGGCCGGGGCAGGGTTTAAGCATGGCTACACCTTC. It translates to CCASLQAGAGFKHGYTF.